This TCR beta chain is from a study of T cells in Graves' hyperthyroidism and ophthalmopathy. Overall study context: Before any treatment, at initial diagnosis, peripheral blood was collected.

Each person with ophthalmopathy scored at least 3 on the Clinical Activity Score, reached NOSPECS grade 4 or higher, and had been ill under 3 months. Based on clinical symptoms, serum thyroxine and TRAb, thyroid ultrasound and orbital computed tomography, diagnoses were reached. The CDR3 is 16 amino acids. Germline V gene data show CDR1 as ENHRY and CDR2 as SYGVKD. V was cut by 10 bases and J by 4 bases, with 23 bases left in between. Amplified TCR beta CDR3 regions came from RNA transcripts. Initially, a first-round RT-PCR of the TCR CDR3 employed the HTBI primer set. TCRdb re-called the multiplex PCR reads through MiXCR, storing one row per CDR3 protein. The table has roughly 640,000 distinct CDR3 sequences, 15% to 20% seen once.

This chain uses TRBV10-3 with TRBJ1-3; D perhaps matches TRBD1 (5 bases). The sequenced sample was blood. This receptor was identified in a woman in her thirties or forties with Graves' ophthalmopathy. As DNA, the CDR3 is TGTGCCAGCAGCCGGGGACTACCCAGCGGAGGAAACACCATATATTTT. It encodes CASSRGLPSGGNTIYF.